Presented here are 29 T cell receptor beta chains from one specimen sequenced in a study of PD-1 blockade in classical Hodgkin lymphoma. Noted time point: cycle 4 day 1 (C4D1), after 5 to 7 weeks of nivolumab. All patients relapsed after autologous stem cell transplantation, and brentuximab vedotin exposure varied. Profiled with immunoSEQ multiplex PCR; TCRdb holds only in-frame clones, not every one. Of 20,000 to 25,000 clones listed, approximately 80% were seen once; the top ten hold about a fifth. The sample consisted of peripheral blood mononuclear cells (PBMCs), taken before the fourth cycle of nivolumab. These receptors came from a human donor with classical Hodgkin lymphoma.

This clone was recorded a few times. The chain is built from TRBV7-2 and TRBJ1-3; D not certain. V was trimmed by 1 base and J by 2 bases, leaving 9 bases between them. The CDR3 consists of 15 residues. CDR1 and CDR2 from the germline V gene are SGHTA and FQGNSA. The CDR3 region has the DNA TGTGCCAGCAGCTTAGTAGGTACCACTGGAAACACCATATATTTT. The encoded protein is CASSLVGTTGNTIYF. Full variable domain (missing parts from reference TRBV7-2 and TRBJ1-3): GAGVSQSPSNKVTEKGKDVELRCDPISGHTALYWYRQSLGQGLEFLIYFQGNSAPDKSGLPSDRFSAERTGGSVSTLTIQRTQQEDSAVYLCASSLVGTTGNTIYFGEGSWLTVV.

This sequence joins TRBV15 and TRBJ2-7; 12 nucleotides align to TRBD1. CDR3 length equals 16 residues. V shed 5 bases and J 5 bases; nucleotides not matched to a gene: 10. Per germline, CDR1 LNHNV and CDR2 YYDKDF (reference sequence). The CDR3 is CATSLRDRGPADEQYF. CDR3 DNA sequence: TGTGCCACCAGCCTCCGGGACAGGGGGCCAGCAGACGAGCAGTACTTC.

The chain has TRBV6-5 and TRBJ1-1; D not resolved. V gave up 8 bases and J gave up 1 base, with 11 bases separating them. CDR1 is MNHEY and CDR2 is SVGAGI in the germline V gene. The CDR3 has 13 amino acids. CDR3 nucleotides: TGTGCCAGCCAAAGACGGAGGAACACTGAAGCTTTCTTT. Its protein product is CASQRRRNTEAFF.

V usage is TRBV5-4 and J usage is TRBJ1-1; D ambiguous. The germline V and J ends were trimmed by 4 bases and 4 bases, with 14 bases remaining between them. Germline V CDR1 and CDR2: SGHNT, YYREEE (reference sequence). The CDR3 is 14 residues long. CDR3 loop: CASSLDTLGTEAFF. Here the CDR3 DNA reads TGTGCCAGCAGCCTCGACACCCTGGGCACTGAAGCTTTCTTT. Complete variable domain (other parts from reference TRBV5-4 and TRBJ1-1): ETGVTQSPTHLIKTRGQQVTLRCSSQSGHNTVSWYQQALGQGPQFIFQYYREEENGRGNFPPRFSGLQFPNYSSELNVNALELDDSALYLCASSLDTLGTEAFFGQGTRLTVV.

J is TRBJ1-2 and V is TRBV19, with D perhaps matching TRBD1 (6 bases). The V end lost 0 bases, the J end lost 6 bases, and 11 bases lay between the germline ends. CDR1 and CDR2 (germline): LNHDA, SQIVND (reference sequence). The CDR3 totals 14 residues. CDR3 amino acids: CASSIDGGHDGYTF. The CDR3, as DNA: TGTGCCAGTAGTATAGATGGGGGGCATGATGGCTACACCTTC.

The rearrangement joins TRBV7-2 to TRBJ1-2; no firm D call. V gave up 1 base and J gave up 8 bases, with 11 bases separating them. CDR1 SGHTA and CDR2 FQGNSA come from the germline V gene. The CDR3 runs 13 residues. The DNA of the CDR3 is TGTGCCAGCAGCTTAGACGGGAGGGAGGGCTACACCTTC. Translation gives CASSLDGREGYTF.

V is TRBV10-3 and J is TRBJ2-3; TRBD2 matches 7 bases. Germline values: CDR1 ENHRY, CDR2 SYGVKD. V dropped 1 base and J dropped 3; count of bases not matched to a gene: 7. The CDR3 consists of 16 residues. Here the CDR3 reads CAISEFGGFETDTQYF. CDR3 DNA sequence: TGTGCCATCAGTGAGTTCGGGGGGTTCGAGACAGATACGCAGTATTTT.

In the case of this clone: Additional DNA sequences in this sample encode the identical CDR3. The chain employs TRBV30 and TRBJ1-5, with D perhaps matching TRBD1 (5 bases). The V end was cut by 0 bases, the J end by 4 bases, with 19 bases between. Germline loops: CDR1 GTSNPN, CDR2 SVGIG (reference sequence). This CDR3 comprises 17 residues. The CDR3 loop is CAWSVPPSKGMNQPQHF. CDR3 nucleotides: TGTGCCTGGAGTGTACCCCCGAGCAAGGGGATGAATCAGCCCCAGCATTTT.

This clone is deemed medium-sized (0.01 to 0.1%). The chain uses TRBV7-9 and TRBJ2-7; tentative D call: TRBD2 (6 bases). V lost 2 bases and J 0 bases, leaving 11 bases between the germline ends. The CDR3 runs to 15 residues. CDR1 and CDR2 from the germline V gene are SEHNR and FQNEAQ (reference sequence). CDR3 sequence (DNA): TGTGCCAGCAGCTTAAGGGACTTCGGCTCCTACGAGCAGTACTTC. Translation gives CASSLRDFGSYEQYF.

The chain carries TRBV11-3 and TRBJ2-1; 9 bases align to TRBD2. The CDR3 has 14 amino acids. V shed 6 bases, J shed 9 bases, and the junction held 9 bases outside the gene matches. Germline V gene sequence: CDR1 SGHNT, CDR2 YENEEA. The CDR3 region has the DNA TGTGCCAGCAGTAAAGGGCTAGCGGGATCTGAGCAGTTCTTC. This sequence encodes CASSKGLAGSEQFF.

The J gene is TRBJ2-7, the V gene TRBV5-1; 10 bases fit TRBD2. There are 14 residues in the CDR3. Per germline, CDR1 SGHRS and CDR2 YFSETQ. The V and J ends lost 4 bases and 5 bases, in that order; junction bases with no gene match: 6. The CDR3 protein is CASSTLAGLDEQYF. The CDR3 DNA is TGCGCCAGCAGCACACTAGCGGGGCTGGACGAGCAGTACTTC.

The genes are TRBV15 and TRBJ2-6, with D hard to call. Trimming pared 5 bases from V and 0 bases from J, leaving 11 bases between. The CDR3 is made up of 16 amino acids. Germline loops: CDR1 LNHNV, CDR2 YYDKDF (reference sequence). CDR3 sequence: CATSYGVNSGANVLTF. The CDR3 nucleotides are TGTGCCACCAGCTATGGGGTTAACTCTGGGGCCAACGTCCTGACTTTC.

This sequence joins TRBV6-1 and TRBJ1-5; the D gene is possibly TRBD1 (5 bases). Germline CDR1 reads MNHNS; CDR2 reads SASEGT. The CDR3 is 15 amino acids. The V gene lost 10 bases and the J gene lost 0 bases, with 16 bases spanning the gap. In nucleotides, the CDR3 is TGTGCCATCGAGATGGGGGAGATTAGCAATCAGCCCCAGCATTTT. This codes for CAIEMGEISNQPQHF.

The V call is TRBV19, the J call TRBJ2-1, with 7 bases matching TRBD1. This CDR3 contains 14 residues. V lost 6 bases and J lost 5; bases outside the gene matches: 7. The germline V gene has CDR1 LNHDA and CDR2 SQIVND (reference sequence). Here the CDR3 reads CASSTYDRDNEQFF. The DNA of the CDR3 is TGTGCCAGTAGCACCTATGACAGGGACAATGAGCAGTTCTTC.

The chain has TRBV7-2 and TRBJ2-7; D is undetermined. Germline V gene lookup returns CDR1 SGHTA and CDR2 FQGNSA. V lost 5 bases and J lost 1, with 6 bases in between. CDR3 size: 12 residues. The CDR3 coding sequence is TGTGCCAGCAGCCTAAAGTCCTACGAGCAGTACTTC. This codes for CASSLKSYEQYF.

This rearrangement joins TRBV18 to TRBJ2-2; D ambiguous. This CDR3 contains 15 residues. Trimming pared 3 bases from V and 0 bases from J, leaving 8 bases between. CDR1 KGHSH and CDR2 LQKENI come from the germline V gene. The CDR3 is CASSPDEANTGELFF. The CDR3 DNA follows: TGTGCCAGCTCACCGGACGAAGCGAACACCGGGGAGCTGTTTTTT.

This chain joins TRBV6-5 and TRBJ2-7; 10 positions match TRBD2. The CDR3 is made up of 15 amino acids. Germline CDR1 and CDR2: MNHEY and SVGAGI. J was trimmed by 6 bases and V by 2 bases; bases with no gene match: 7. CDR3 amino acids: CASSYGAGGLSEQYF. The CDR3, as DNA: TGTGCCAGCAGTTACGGAGCGGGGGGGCTAAGCGAGCAGTACTTC.

V usage is TRBV2 and J usage is TRBJ1-1; no clear D gene. The V gene's germline CDR1 is SNHLY and CDR2 FYNNEI. V gave up 4 bases and J gave up 0 bases, with 9 bases separating them. CDR3 length equals 14 residues. CDR3 loop: CASSGQSMNTEAFF. The CDR3 DNA reads TGTGCCAGCAGTGGCCAGTCCATGAACACTGAAGCTTTCTTT.

This chain connects TRBV29-1 to TRBJ2-1; TRBD1 aligns across 10 bases. Per the germline V gene, CDR1 is SQVTM and CDR2 is ANQGSEA. CDR3 size: 14 residues. Trimming at V came to 5 bases and at J to 3 bases, leaving 4 bases not matched to a gene. The CDR3 spells CSVSRTGGYNEQFF. The CDR3, as DNA: TGCAGCGTTTCGAGGACAGGGGGCTACAATGAGCAGTTCTTC.

V and J are TRBV28 and TRBJ1-2, with 8 positions matching TRBD1. V lost 5 bases to trimming and J lost 1 base; unmatched junction nucleotides: 12. The CDR3 is made up of 17 amino acids. Germline lookup yields CDR1 MDHEN and CDR2 SYDVKM. CDR3 DNA sequence: TGTGCCAGCAGTATAACCCTTCGACAGGGGCGTAACTATGGCTACACCTTC. It encodes CASSITLRQGRNYGYTF.

This clone was found a few times. The genes are TRBV4-2 and TRBJ2-3; a possible D gene is TRBD1 (5 bases). Germline V CDR1 and CDR2: LGHNA, YNFKEQ. The V and J ends lost 1 base and 5 bases respectively, with 13 bases between them. This CDR3 has 15 residues. The CDR3 DNA sequence: TGTGCCAGCAGCCAAGGGGCCGTGGGGCAAGATACGCAGTATTTT. It encodes CASSQGAVGQDTQYF.

The chain joins TRBV10-3 to TRBJ1-4; a possible D gene is TRBD1 (6 bases). With 5 bases removed from V and 5 bases from J, the gap between germline ends came to 18 bases. The germline CDR1 and CDR2 sequences are ENHRY and SYGVKD. This CDR3 has 16 amino acids. The DNA of the CDR3 is TGTGCCATCAGTTCCCAGGGGCTTAGACAGAATGAAAAACTGTTTTTT. Protein sequence: CAISSQGLRQNEKLFF.

This clone has a handful of counts. V gene TRBV6-1 combines with J gene TRBJ1-5; D is unresolved. Germline V gene sequence: CDR1 MNHNS, CDR2 SASEGT. V was shortened by 6 bases and J by 0 bases, with 12 bases between the two germline ends. The CDR3 is 15 amino acids. CDR3 DNA sequence: TGTGCCAGCAGGCAGTATCATCATAGCAATCAGCCCCAGCATTTT. Protein product: CASRQYHHSNQPQHF.

This chain links TRBV9 with TRBJ1-1; unclear D gene. The CDR3 length is 16 residues. V was cut by 0 bases and J by 0 bases, with 12 bases left in between. The germline gives CDR1 SGDLS, CDR2 YYNGEE. In DNA, the CDR3 is TGTGCCAGCAGCGTAGGTGGGGTACTAATGAACACTGAAGCTTTCTTT. It codes for CASSVGGVLMNTEAFF. Using reference TRBV9 and TRBJ1-1 for the parts outside the CDR3, the full variable domain is DSGVTQTPKHLITATGQRVTLRCSPRSGDLSVYWYQQSLDQGLQFLIQYYNGEERAKGNILERFSAQQFPDLHSELNLSSLELGDSALYFCASSVGGVLMNTEAFFGQGTRLTVV.

The rearrangement links TRBV30 to TRBJ1-2; tentatively, D is TRBD1 (6 bases). Looked up from germline, CDR1 is GTSNPN and CDR2 is SVGIG (reference sequence). This CDR3 region has 14 residues. Trimming took off 5 bases at V and 8 bases at J, with 21 bases between the two ends. CDR3 bases: TGTGCCTGGTTGACCTGGTGGGGGCGGGAAGGCTACACCTTC. Translated, it gives CAWLTWWGREGYTF.

This clone is labeled medium-sized. The J gene is TRBJ2-5, the V gene TRBV19; no clear D. Germline-derived CDR1 and CDR2 are LNHDA and SQIVND (reference sequence). With 0 bases removed from V and 5 bases from J, the gap between germline ends came to 7 bases. There are 13 residues in the CDR3. This CDR3 is CASSIDHGETQYF. CDR3 coding DNA: TGTGCCAGTAGTATAGATCATGGGGAGACCCAGTACTTC.

The V gene is TRBV29-1, the J gene TRBJ2-7, with D unclear. The germline CDR1 and CDR2 sequences are SQVTM and ANQGSEA. The CDR3 extends over 14 amino acids. The V end lost 5 bases, the J end lost 0 bases, and 14 bases lay between the germline ends. CDR3 region: CSVSTGPTSYEQYF. In DNA, the CDR3 is TGCAGCGTTTCAACGGGCCCTACCTCCTACGAGCAGTACTTC.

The chain employs TRBV10-1 and TRBJ2-3; D is unresolved. The CDR3 has 15 residues. Germline CDR1 is WNHNN and CDR2 is SYGVQD (reference sequence). Trimming left V 4 bases short and J 5 bases short, with 16 bases between. CDR3: CASSATVGSRDTQYF. The CDR3 DNA reads as TGCGCCAGCAGTGCCACCGTCGGATCTAGAGATACGCAGTATTTT.

This sequence joins TRBV27 and TRBJ2-3; 14 nucleotides align to TRBD2. Trimming removed 5 bases from V and 6 bases from J; junction bases left unmatched: 10. The CDR3 extends over 17 amino acids. In germline, CDR1 is MNHEY, CDR2 SMNVEV (reference sequence). The CDR3 nucleotides read TGTGCCAGCAGTCATCCGGGACTAGCGGGAGTTCGCGATACGCAGTATTTT. Its translation is CASSHPGLAGVRDTQYF.